The 14 T cell receptor beta chains reported below all come from one sample, sequenced in a study of T-cell reconstitution after alpha-beta-depleted transplantation in children. Preparation of the TCRbeta library was carried out with unique molecular identifiers. TCRdb re-called the PCR reads through MiXCR, storing one row per CDR3 protein. The sample consists of 70,000 to 100,000 distinct CDR3 sequences, 12% of them appearing once. Specimen: PBMCs from the stem cell graft donor, collected from the stem cell graft. The receptors derive from a human donor who donated a stem cell graft to a child with inherited bone marrow failure.

This chain uses TRBV29-1 with TRBJ2-5; D is unresolved. Trimming cost V 6 bases and J 4 bases, with 6 bases left between them. CDR1 is SQVTM and CDR2 is ANQGSEA in the germline V gene. This CDR3 is built from 10 residues. CDR3 DNA sequence: TGCAGCGTCCCCCGAGAGACCCAGTACTTC. It codes for CSVPRETQYF. The full variable domain, with the rest looked up from reference TRBV29-1 and TRBJ2-5, is SAVISQKPSRDICQRGTSLTIQCQVDSQVTMMFWYRQQPGQSLTLIATANQGSEATYESGFVIDKFPISRPNLTFSTLTVSNMSPEDSSIYLCSVPRETQYFGPGTRLLVL.

The sample holds many counts of this clonotype. As DNA, the CDR3 is TGTGCCAGCAGCTTAGCGGGGGTTTCCTATGGCTGGACCTTC. Amino acid sequence: CASSLAGVSYGWTF. This rearrangement joins TRBV7-2 to TRBJ1-2, with D possibly TRBD1 on 5 matching bases. Germline V gene sequence: CDR1 SGHTA, CDR2 FQGNSA. This CDR3 comprises 14 residues. V lost 0 bases and J 14 bases, leaving 19 bases between the germline ends.

This clonotype has ten or more counts. The gene calls are TRBV29-1 and TRBJ1-2, with TRBD1 matching over 12 bases. This CDR3 has 15 residues. CDR1 SQVTM and CDR2 ANQGSEA come from the germline V gene. V gave up 5 bases and J gave up 2 bases; unmatched junction bases: 6. CDR3 in amino acids: CSVTGTGGANYGYTF. In nucleotides, the CDR3 is TGCAGCGTTACCGGGACAGGGGGCGCCAACTATGGCTACACCTTC.

The chain is built from TRBV18 and TRBJ1-4; the match to TRBD1 covers 8 bases. Looked up from germline, CDR1 is KGHSH and CDR2 is LQKENI. The CDR3 totals 12 residues. With V trimmed by 6 bases and J by 13 bases, 7 bases remained unmatched. The CDR3 DNA is TGTGCCAGCTCCGAGGACAGGGAGAGACTGTTTTTT. Its translation: CASSEDRERLFF.

Ten or more counts support this clonotype. The J gene is TRBJ2-2, the V gene TRBV4-2; 15 bases align to TRBD2. Germline CDR1 is LGHNA and CDR2 is YNFKEQ. The CDR3 contains 17 residues. V shed 4 bases, J shed 6 bases, and the junction held 6 bases outside the gene matches. CDR3: CASSPGLAGGVAGELFF. CDR3 coding DNA: TGTGCCAGCAGCCCCGGACTAGCGGGAGGGGTTGCCGGGGAGCTGTTTTTT.

This clonotype was picked up many times. The chain joins TRBV20-1 to TRBJ2-7, with D perhaps given as TRBD1 or TRBD2 (5 bases each). Germline CDR1 is DFQATT and CDR2 is SNEGSKA (reference sequence). The CDR3 length is 15 residues. Deletions cut 6 bases from V and 1 base from J, with 19 bases between. The CDR3 nucleotides are TGCAGTGCGGGGACCTCAAAGACTCTGTCCTACGAGCAGTACTTC. The encoded protein is CSAGTSKTLSYEQYF.

This rearrangement joins TRBV9 to TRBJ1-1; TRBD1 is a possible D gene (5 bases). The length of the CDR3 is 12 residues. V was clipped by 4 bases and J by 7 bases, with 11 bases between them. Germline V lookup: CDR1 SGDLS, CDR2 YYNGEE. The CDR3 nucleotides are TGTGCCAGCAGCCGTCGGGGGGATGAAGCTTTCTTT. Protein sequence: CASSRRGDEAFF.

This clonotype was detected ten times or more. This chain joins TRBV10-3 and TRBJ2-1, with TRBD2 identical over 9 bases. Trimming removed 2 bases from V and 10 bases from J; junction bases left unmatched: 9. The length of the CDR3 is 15 residues. The germline V gene encodes CDR1 ENHRY and CDR2 SYGVKD. The CDR3 loop reads CAISEGAGGPSEQFF. The DNA of the CDR3 is TGTGCCATCAGTGAGGGAGCGGGGGGCCCATCGGAGCAGTTCTTC.

This clonotype has a handful of counts. V usage is TRBV11-1 and J usage is TRBJ1-2; D perhaps matches TRBD1 (5 bases). The CDR3 has 12 amino acids. Deletions cut 4 bases from V and 10 bases from J, with 13 bases between. Per germline, CDR1 SGHAT and CDR2 FQDESV (reference sequence). The CDR3 DNA follows: TGTGCCAGCAGCTCCCTCGGGACGGACTACACCTTC. This sequence encodes CASSSLGTDYTF.

This clonotype showed up many times. The V gene is TRBV7-9, the J gene TRBJ2-7, with a tentative D call TRBD1 (6 bases). The V and J ends lost 4 bases and 4 bases respectively, with 14 bases between them. The CDR3 has 14 residues. The germline V gene encodes CDR1 SEHNR and CDR2 FQNEAQ (reference sequence). CDR3 residues: CASSSGDTSYEQYF. The CDR3 DNA sequence: TGTGCCAGCAGCTCCGGGGACACCAGTTACGAGCAGTACTTC.

This clonotype was seen more than once but under ten times. The chain recombines TRBV19 with TRBJ1-2; tentative D call: TRBD1 (6 bases). Germline loops: CDR1 LNHDA, CDR2 SQIVND (reference sequence). V lost 10 bases to trimming and J lost 1 base, with 13 bases between them. This CDR3 has 13 amino acids. In DNA, the CDR3 is TGTGCCACAACACCGGGACATAACTATGGCTACACCTTC. Its protein is CATTPGHNYGYTF.

The V gene is TRBV2, the J gene TRBJ2-1; 7 nucleotides align to TRBD2. Germline CDR1 SNHLY, CDR2 FYNNEI. The CDR3 runs 14 residues. V was clipped by 5 bases and J by 10 bases; unmatched bases: 11. CDR3 coding DNA: TGTGCCAGCAGTTTTAGCGGGCCCCTTTCCGAGCAGTTCTTC. Amino acid sequence: CASSFSGPLSEQFF.

This clonotype has ten or more counts. J is TRBJ1-2 and V is TRBV4-3; D gene uncertain. V was shortened by 3 bases and J by 8 bases, with 16 bases between the two germline ends. The CDR3 runs 14 residues. The germline V gene has CDR1 LGHNA and CDR2 YSLEER. CDR3 DNA: TGCGCCAGCAGCCACGGTCGTGTAGATCGCGGCTACACCTTC. This translates into CASSHGRVDRGYTF.

This clonotype was detected ten times or more. The rearrangement uses TRBV12-3 or TRBV12-4 and TRBJ2-1, with TRBD2 as a possible D gene (5 bases). CDR3 length: 15 amino acids. V lost 6 bases and J lost 0, with 12 bases in between. The CDR3 protein is CASSLGDYSYNEQFF. As DNA, the CDR3 is TGTGCCAGCAGCCTAGGAGACTACTCCTACAATGAGCAGTTCTTC.